This T cell receptor beta chain was retrieved from a study of T-cell reconstitution after alpha-beta-depleted transplantation in children. Germline CDR1 and CDR2: MNHNS and SASEGT. Trimming left V 6 bases short and J 7 bases short, with 15 bases between. This CDR3 spans 13 amino acids. The TCRbeta library incorporated unique molecular identifiers. TCRdb re-called the PCR reads through MiXCR, storing one row per CDR3 protein. The sample contains around 400,000 distinct CDR3 sequences, around 21% of which appear only once. Ten or more counts support this clonotype. This material consisted of PBMCs from the stem cell graft donor, taken from the stem cell graft. The TCR sequence derives from a human donor who donated a stem cell graft to a child with acute myeloid leukemia. The V gene is TRBV6-1, the J gene TRBJ2-5; D remains ambiguous. The CDR3 spells CASSLSDRVTQYF. The CDR3 DNA reads TGTGCCAGCAGCCTATCGGACCGGGTGACCCAGTACTTC.